The rows below give T cell receptor beta chains drawn from one sample of a study of shared clonotypes between healthy human individuals. Clones were sequenced by immunoSEQ multiplex PCR, and TCRdb holds only the in-frame ones, with some missing. The repertoire holds about 1.5 million clones, with around 98% as singletons. The sample consisted of naive CD4+ T cells sorted from blood. The receptor set was obtained from a man aged 30 to 45 in good health. CDR3s include the opening cysteine and the closing phenylalanine or tryptophan. A D gene is named only where the DNA matches it firmly. Expanded clones get a size class; other rows say once, few or many, or leave the size out.

clone size | J gene | D gene | V gene | CDR3 DNA | CDR3 protein
once | TRBJ1-1 | . | TRBV19 | TGTGCCAGTAGTATGGGTGGGGACACTGAAGCTTTCTTT | CASSMGGDTEAFF
. | TRBJ2-7 | . | TRBV5-5 | TGTGCCAGCAGCCCCCTTAGTCGGACCCACGGCGAGCAGTACTTC | CASSPLSRTHGEQYF
. | TRBJ1-1 | . | TRBV9 | TGTGCCAGCAGCGTAGCCATGCAGACTGAAGCTTTCTTT | CASSVAMQTEAFF
. | TRBJ2-7 | . | TRBV6-1 | TGTGCCAGCAGTGAAGTCCGTACGAGCTACGAGCAGTACTTC | CASSEVRTSYEQYF
. | TRBJ2-1 | TRBD2 | TRBV7-2 | TGTGCCAGCAGCCTAGCGGGAGTCCCCCATGAGCAGTTCTTC | CASSLAGVPHEQFF
. | TRBJ1-1 | . | TRBV27 | TGTGCCAGCAGTTTTTTAGGGGAAGCTTTCTTT | CASSFLGEAFF
. | TRBJ2-2 | . | TRBV11-2 | TGTGCCAGCACCAGGGTGGGGGCAGGACCCCTCGCGTACGGGGAGCTGTTTTTT | CASTRVGAGPLAYGELFF
. | TRBJ1-2 | TRBD1 | TRBV9 | TGTGCCAGCAGCGCCCTAGTAGGTTTGGACAGGGGATGGTATGGCTACACCTTC | CASSALVGLDRGWYGYTF
. | TRBJ2-2 | . | TRBV5-6 | TGTGCCAGCAGCTTCCCCCCAGGGTTACAGCGAGGTCCCGGGGAGCTGTTTTTT | CASSFPPGLQRGPGELFF
. | TRBJ1-2 | . | TRBV5-1 | TGCGCCAGCAGCTTGGACCCGACAGCAGGGTATGGCTACACCTTC | CASSLDPTAGYGYTF
. | TRBJ2-3 | . | TRBV7-7 | TGTGCCAGCAGCTTCCAGGGAGGCACAGATACGCAGTATTTT | CASSFQGGTDTQYF
. | TRBJ2-2 | . | TRBV5-1 | TGCGCCAGCAGCTTGGCCTCACCCGGGTCAAGCGGGGAGCTGTTTTTT | CASSLASPGSSGELFF
. | TRBJ1-1 | . | TRBV11-2 | TGTGCCAGCAGCCACCGACAGTTAATGAACACTGAAGCTTTCTTT | CASSHRQLMNTEAFF
. | TRBJ2-4 | . | TRBV11-2 | TGTGCCAGCAGCTTAGGAGGGCACTTGGCCAAAAACATTCAGTACTTC | CASSLGGHLAKNIQYF
once | TRBJ2-2 | . | TRBV2 | TGTGCCAGCAGTGAGGGGGACACCGGGGAGCTGTTTTTT | CASSEGDTGELFF
. | TRBJ2-2 | . | TRBV13 | TGTGCCAGCAGCTATAGACGCACCGGGGAGCTGTTTTTT | CASSYRRTGELFF
. | TRBJ1-2 | . | TRBV28 | TGTGCCAGCAGCTCTCCGGGGGGGTCCAGCTGGGCATGGGGCTACACCTTC | CASSSPGGSSWAWGYTF